Listed here are 25 T cell receptor beta chains from one sample, sequenced in a study of T-cell memory formation after mild COVID-19. One entry per CDR3 protein results from TCRdb running MiXCR on the 5' RACE reads. The table records approximately 480,000 distinct CDR3 sequences, about 20% of them present only once. Sequencing was carried out using PBMCs or a T cell subset sorted from them (not recorded which). Receptors were obtained from an adult woman who had mild COVID-19 (a few samples of this study predate the infection). Cell type and time point are not known.

This clonotype was counted between two and nine times. The chain is built from TRBV6-2 or TRBV6-3 and TRBJ2-1; weak D call: TRBD1 (6 bases). The CDR3 is 15 amino acids. Trimming shortened V by 5 bases and J by 0 bases, and 11 bases separated the two germline ends. The germline V gene has CDR1 MNHEY and CDR2 SVGEGT. CDR3 DNA sequence: TGTGCCAGCAGTAAGACAGGTAACTCCTACAATGAGCAGTTCTTC. Amino acids: CASSKTGNSYNEQFF.

This clonotype has at least ten counts. This chain joins TRBV19 and TRBJ2-5; the D gene is possibly TRBD2 (5 bases). The CDR3 has 15 amino acids. The germline gives CDR1 LNHDA, CDR2 SQIVND (reference sequence). V was clipped by 3 bases and J by 5 bases, with 16 bases between them. The CDR3 sequence: CASSIGDASTETQYF. DNA of the CDR3: TGTGCCAGTAGTATCGGGGATGCGTCGACGGAGACCCAGTACTTC.

V gene TRBV9 combines with J gene TRBJ2-7; D not certain. Germline-derived CDR1 and CDR2 are SGDLS and YYNGEE. The germline V and J ends were trimmed by 1 base and 5 bases, with 19 bases remaining between them. The CDR3 length is 16 residues. The CDR3 DNA sequence: TGTGCCAGCAGCGTACGCAGCCACGATGTATATGACGAGCAGTACTTC. Protein: CASSVRSHDVYDEQYF.

This chain uses TRBV11-2 with TRBJ1-2, with a weak D call TRBD1 (5 bases). CDR3 length: 14 residues. CDR1 is SGHAT, CDR2 FQNNGV, per germline. V lost 5 bases and J lost 0, with 10 bases in between. The CDR3 spells CASSIDSSNYGYTF. CDR3 nucleotide sequence: TGTGCCAGCAGCATTGACAGTTCTAACTATGGCTACACCTTC.

V is TRBV2 and J is TRBJ2-1; 10 bases are a match to TRBD2. The CDR3 runs 14 residues. CDR1 and CDR2 (germline): SNHLY, FYNNEI. With 8 bases clipped from V and 7 bases from J, the junction kept 8 bases outside the gene matches. The DNA for the CDR3 is TGTGCCAGCCACTCTAGCGGGAGTGGAAATGAGCAGTTCTTC. Translation gives CASHSSGSGNEQFF.

The chain carries TRBV20-1 and TRBJ2-7; 14 bases align to TRBD2. The germline gives CDR1 DFQATT, CDR2 SNEGSKA (reference sequence). V gave up 3 bases and J gave up 1 base; unmatched junction bases: 11. The CDR3 extends over 18 amino acids. The DNA for the CDR3 is TGCAGTGCTAGTTATCCGGGACTAGCGGGAGATGTTTCCTACGAGCAGTACTTC. Translated, it gives CSASYPGLAGDVSYEQYF.

V is TRBV7-9 and J is TRBJ1-1; no clear D. Trimming left V 5 bases short and J 2 bases short, with 15 bases between. CDR3 size: 15 residues. The V gene's germline CDR1 is SEHNR and CDR2 FQNEAQ (reference sequence). This CDR3 is CASSRVMGRNTEAFF. Written as DNA, the CDR3 is TGTGCCAGCAGCCGGGTCATGGGGAGAAACACTGAAGCTTTCTTT.

This chain connects TRBV7-2 to TRBJ2-1; D is unclear. V shed 5 bases and J shed 10 bases, with 12 bases lying between them. Germline V CDR1 and CDR2: SGHTA, FQGNSA. The CDR3 has 12 residues. The CDR3 DNA reads as TGTGCCAGCAGCCGCGTCTCTCTAGAGCAGTTCTTC. It translates to CASSRVSLEQFF.

This clonotype was seen a few times. V usage is TRBV4-2 and J usage is TRBJ1-5, with a tentative D call TRBD1 (5 bases). The CDR3 runs to 14 residues. Trimming took off 7 bases at V and 0 bases at J, with 10 bases between the two ends. Germline CDR1 is LGHNA and CDR2 is YNFKEQ. Here the CDR3 reads CASTQTDSNQPQHF. The DNA of the CDR3 is TGTGCCAGCACCCAGACAGATAGCAATCAGCCCCAGCATTTT.

The V gene is TRBV5-4, the J gene TRBJ2-5; D may match TRBD1 or TRBD2 (5 bases each). Germline V gene sequence: CDR1 SGHNT, CDR2 YYREEE (reference sequence). Trimming took 7 bases from V and 4 from J, leaving 17 bases between them. There are 14 residues in the CDR3. CDR3 amino acids: CASEARDGLETQYF. The DNA of the CDR3 is TGTGCCAGCGAGGCCCGGGACGGTTTAGAGACCCAGTACTTC.

The CDR3 sequence: CASRTGGVFYEQYF. In DNA, the CDR3 is TGTGCCAGCAGAACAGGGGGCGTTTTCTACGAGCAGTACTTC. This sequence joins TRBV12-3 or TRBV12-4 and TRBJ2-7, with 9 bases matching TRBD1. V shed 6 bases, J shed 3 bases, and the junction held 6 bases outside the gene matches. The CDR3 loop spans 14 amino acids.

J is TRBJ2-5 and V is TRBV7-2; 9 nucleotides align to TRBD2. The trim removed 5 bases at V and 5 bases at J, leaving 12 bases unmatched. This CDR3 spans 16 amino acids. Germline values: CDR1 SGHTA, CDR2 FQGNSA. CDR3 nucleotide sequence: TGTGCCAGCAGCCAGTCCGGTAGCGGGGGTTGGGAGACCCAGTACTTC. The encoded protein is CASSQSGSGGWETQYF. The entire variable domain, with the rest obtained from reference TRBV7-2 and TRBJ2-5, is as follows: GAGVSQSPSNKVTEKGKDVELRCDPISGHTALYWYRQSLGQGLEFLIYFQGNSAPDKSGLPSDRFSAERTGGSVSTLTIQRTQQEDSAVYLCASSQSGSGGWETQYFGPGTRLLVL.

The gene calls are TRBV7-8 and TRBJ2-3; D possibly uses TRBD1 or TRBD2 (5 bases each). This CDR3 contains 15 residues. V lost 7 bases and J lost 5, with 19 bases in between. Germline-derived CDR1 and CDR2 are SGHVS and FQNEAQ. The CDR3 bases are TGTGCCAGCACCCCAGTCGGCTTGGGGGTAGATACGCAGTATTTT. This codes for CASTPVGLGVDTQYF.

V is TRBV6-1 and J is TRBJ1-2, with 9 bases lining up with TRBD1. In germline, CDR1 is MNHNS, CDR2 SASEGT. The CDR3 length is 15 residues. V dropped 8 bases and J dropped 5; count of bases not matched to a gene: 12. This CDR3 reads CASGLTGQGSYGYTF. The CDR3 nucleotides are TGTGCCAGCGGACTAACCGGACAGGGGTCTTATGGCTACACCTTC.

This clonotype occurred a few times. CDR3 bases: TGTGCCAGCTCCGCCGGGACAGGGGGCCTTGGAGACTATGGCTACACCTTC. Its translation is CASSAGTGGLGDYGYTF. J is TRBJ1-2 and V is TRBV18; the match to TRBD1 covers 12 bases. With 6 bases clipped from V and 3 bases from J, the junction kept 11 bases outside the gene matches. CDR3 length: 17 amino acids. CDR1 is KGHSH and CDR2 is LQKENI in the germline V gene.

The sample holds many counts of this clonotype. The J gene is TRBJ2-4, the V gene TRBV4-2; 7 bases line up with TRBD1. This CDR3 contains 15 residues. V lost 5 bases and J lost 8; bases outside the gene matches: 12. The germline CDR1 and CDR2 sequences are LGHNA and YNFKEQ. The CDR3 DNA reads as TGTGCCAGCAGCTTCGACAGGGTAGGAAGATACATTCAGTACTTC. Translated, it gives CASSFDRVGRYIQYF.

This sequence joins TRBV20-1 and TRBJ2-1, with TRBD2 identical over 7 bases. The CDR3 contains 16 residues. The germline V gene has CDR1 DFQATT and CDR2 SNEGSKA (reference sequence). The ends lost 3 bases at V and 3 bases at J; junction bases unmatched: 11. The CDR3, as DNA: TGCAGTGCTAGCTCTCGGAGCGGGGCTCGCTACAATGAGCAGTTCTTC. Protein product: CSASSRSGARYNEQFF.

This clonotype was found a few times. This chain joins TRBV7-2 and TRBJ2-2; TRBD1 agrees at 8 bases. Germline CDR1 is SGHTA and CDR2 is FQGNSA. V lost 2 bases, J lost 5 bases, and 4 bases stayed unmatched. The CDR3 runs to 15 residues. The CDR3 DNA sequence: TGTGCCAGCAGCTTACAGGGGGCGCTTACCGGGGAGCTGTTTTTT. It yields the protein CASSLQGALTGELFF.

This chain joins TRBV20-1 and TRBJ1-2, with 8 bases lining up with TRBD1. CDR3 length equals 17 residues. Germline V lookup: CDR1 DFQATT, CDR2 SNEGSKA (reference sequence). The ends lost 0 bases at V and 4 bases at J; junction bases unmatched: 13. CDR3 DNA sequence: TGCAGTGCTAGAGATCTGTCAGGGGGCCTACGTGGCTATGGCTACACCTTC. Encoded protein: CSARDLSGGLRGYGYTF.

V and J are TRBV27 and TRBJ2-2; no clear D gene. Germline-derived CDR1 and CDR2 are MNHEY and SMNVEV (reference sequence). The CDR3 is made up of 14 amino acids. Trimming cost V 5 bases and J 6 bases, with 13 bases left between them. CDR3 amino acids: CASSIGAGAGELFF. As DNA, the CDR3 is TGTGCCAGCAGTATCGGAGCTGGGGCCGGGGAGCTGTTTTTT.

V and J are TRBV3-2 and TRBJ2-5. TRBV3-2 is marked as a pseudogene. The CDR3 is made up of 9 amino acids. CDR3 sequence reads: CASSQDRAF. CDR3 sequence (DNA): TGTGCCAGCAGCCAAGATCGGGCCTTC.

This sequence joins TRBV7-2 and TRBJ2-7; 9 bases agree with TRBD2. The V gene end was trimmed by 2 bases and the J gene end by 2 bases; junction bases not matched to a gene: 4. CDR1 and CDR2 (germline): SGHTA, FQGNSA. The CDR3 has 15 residues. The CDR3 DNA is TGTGCCAGCAGCTTATTAGCGGGGGCCGCCTACGAGCAGTACTTC. Amino acid sequence: CASSLLAGAAYEQYF.

This clonotype was picked up a small number of times. The DNA of the CDR3 is TGTGCCAGCAGCCGCCGGAAGGCAGATACGCAGTATTTT. It codes for CASSRRKADTQYF. The chain is built from TRBV6-5 and TRBJ2-3; D gene uncertain. The length of the CDR3 is 13 residues. Germline V lookup: CDR1 MNHEY, CDR2 SVGAGI. Trimming took 6 bases from V and 4 from J, leaving 11 bases between them.

J is TRBJ2-1 and V is TRBV24-1; TRBD2 agrees at 8 bases. Germline trimming cut 4 bases from V and 8 bases from J; bases unmatched to any gene: 12. CDR1 is KGHDR and CDR2 is SFDVKD in the germline V gene. There are 16 residues in the CDR3. CDR3 coding DNA: TGTGCCACCAGTGACCACCCGACTAGCGTGGAGGATGAGCAGTTCTTC. As protein: CATSDHPTSVEDEQFF.

The rearrangement links TRBV5-1 to TRBJ1-2; D may be TRBD1 (5 bases). The germline V gene has CDR1 SGHRS and CDR2 YFSETQ. V lost 4 bases to trimming and J lost 8 bases, with 15 bases between them. The CDR3 has 13 residues. The CDR3 sequence is CASSPRDLDGYTF. CDR3 nucleotides: TGCGCCAGCAGCCCCCGGGACCTAGACGGCTACACCTTC.